One TCR beta chain is described in this entry. Its target is not known. TCRdb reprocessed the reads via MiXCR and lists one record per CDR3 protein. The table includes about 900,000 distinct CDR3 sequences, approximately 31% detected once. These data come from a study of T cell repertoires in cytomegalovirus infection. The CDR3 is 13 residues long. V lost 8 bases to trimming and J lost 2 bases, with 12 bases between them. The germline V gene encodes CDR1 SGHTA and CDR2 FQGNSA. Notes on the study in general: Summed public TCR beta family frequency identified CMV carriers bearing the relevant HLA.

The source is a human donor in good health (CMV status not recorded). Some clones in this sample may be carry-over from other donors' samples. Sequenced here: cultured CD8+ T cells from PBMCs, sampled from culture after CMV antigen stimulation. V usage is TRBV7-2 and J usage is TRBJ1-2; the D is unclear. The CDR3 DNA sequence: TGTGCCAGCGCCAACGTGGAGAACTATGGCTACACCTTC. As protein: CASANVENYGYTF.